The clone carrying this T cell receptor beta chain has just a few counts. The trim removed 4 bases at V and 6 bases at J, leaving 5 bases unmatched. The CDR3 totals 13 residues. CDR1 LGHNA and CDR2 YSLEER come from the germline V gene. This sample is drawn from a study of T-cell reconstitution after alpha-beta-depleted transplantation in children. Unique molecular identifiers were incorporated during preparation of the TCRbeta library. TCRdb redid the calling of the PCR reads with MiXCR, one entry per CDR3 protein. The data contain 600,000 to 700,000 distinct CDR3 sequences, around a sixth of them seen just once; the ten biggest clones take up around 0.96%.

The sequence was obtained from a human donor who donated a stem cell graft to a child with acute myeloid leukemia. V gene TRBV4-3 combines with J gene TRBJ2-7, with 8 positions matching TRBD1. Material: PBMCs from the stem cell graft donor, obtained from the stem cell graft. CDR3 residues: CASSRTGGGEQYF. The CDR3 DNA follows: TGCGCCAGCAGCCGAACAGGGGGTGGCGAGCAGTACTTC.